This T cell receptor beta chain was captured by sequencing in a study of shared clonotypes between healthy human individuals. The CDR3 has 16 residues. Per germline, CDR1 SNHLY and CDR2 FYNNEI. With 5 bases clipped from V and 1 base from J, the junction kept 5 bases outside the gene matches. The DNA input per sorted-subset replicate PCR was 200 ng, corresponding to roughly 30,000 T cell genomes. Measured with immunoSEQ multiplex PCR; TCRdb has only the in-frame clones, and not every one. The sample has 2,500,000 or so clones, 93% seen once. Into CD45RA+ naive and CD45RA-negative memory subsets, the CD4+ cells were split.

Sequenced sample: naive CD4+ T cells from PBMCs. Subset described: CD45RA+ positively selected. This receptor was obtained from a man in his late teens or twenties in good health. Some clones in this sample may be carry-over from other donors' samples. The chain links TRBV2 to TRBJ2-3; 11 bases align to TRBD2. The CDR3 is CASSPSGRWGTDTQYF. The CDR3 region has the DNA TGTGCCAGCAGTCCTAGCGGGAGGTGGGGCACAGATACGCAGTATTTT.